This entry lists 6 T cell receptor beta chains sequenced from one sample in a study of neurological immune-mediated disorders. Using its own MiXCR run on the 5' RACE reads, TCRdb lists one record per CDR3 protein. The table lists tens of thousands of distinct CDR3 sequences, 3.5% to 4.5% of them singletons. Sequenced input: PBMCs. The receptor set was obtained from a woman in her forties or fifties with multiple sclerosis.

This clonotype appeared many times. The CDR3 protein is CASSYGSRIPYGYTF. The CDR3 DNA reads TGTGCCAGCAGTTACGGGTCCCGGATACCCTATGGCTACACCTTC. The rearrangement joins TRBV6-2 or TRBV6-3 to TRBJ1-2; D gene uncertain. Germline V gene lookup returns CDR1 MNHEY and CDR2 SVGEGT. The V and J ends lost 2 bases and 4 bases respectively, with 14 bases between them. The length of the CDR3 is 15 residues.

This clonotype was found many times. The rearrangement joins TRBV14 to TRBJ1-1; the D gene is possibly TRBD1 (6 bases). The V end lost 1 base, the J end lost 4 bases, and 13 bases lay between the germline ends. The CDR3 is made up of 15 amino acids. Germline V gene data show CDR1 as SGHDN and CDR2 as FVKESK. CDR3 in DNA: TGTGCCAGCAGCCAAGGTGCAGGGGCTCTCACTGAAGCTTTCTTT. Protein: CASSQGAGALTEAFF.

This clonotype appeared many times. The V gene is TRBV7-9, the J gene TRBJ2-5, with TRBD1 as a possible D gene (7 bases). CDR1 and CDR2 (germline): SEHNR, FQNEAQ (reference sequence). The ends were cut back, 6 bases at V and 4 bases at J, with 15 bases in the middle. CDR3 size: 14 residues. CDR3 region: CASSEGARGETQYF. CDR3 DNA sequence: TGTGCCAGCAGTGAGGGGGCGCGGGGAGAGACCCAGTACTTC.

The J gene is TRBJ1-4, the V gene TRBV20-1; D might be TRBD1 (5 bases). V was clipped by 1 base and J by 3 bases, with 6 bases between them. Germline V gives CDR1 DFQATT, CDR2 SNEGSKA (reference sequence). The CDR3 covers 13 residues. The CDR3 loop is CSARGQSNEKLFF. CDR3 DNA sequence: TGCAGTGCTAGAGGACAGTCTAATGAAAAACTGTTTTTT.

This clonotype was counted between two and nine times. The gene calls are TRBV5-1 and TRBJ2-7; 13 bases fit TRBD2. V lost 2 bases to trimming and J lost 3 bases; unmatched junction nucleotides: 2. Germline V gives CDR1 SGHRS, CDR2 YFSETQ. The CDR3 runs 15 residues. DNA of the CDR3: TGCGCCAGCAGCTTACTAGCGGGAGGGCTCTACGAGCAGTACTTC. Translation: CASSLLAGGLYEQYF.

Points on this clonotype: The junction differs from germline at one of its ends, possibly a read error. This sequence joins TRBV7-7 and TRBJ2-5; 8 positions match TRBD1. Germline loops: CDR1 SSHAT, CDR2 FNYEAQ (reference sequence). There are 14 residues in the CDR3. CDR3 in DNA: TGTGCTAGCAGCCCCAGTCCACAGGGGGTGACCCAGTACTTC. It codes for CASSPSPQGVTQYF.